Listed below are T cell receptor beta chains from one sample, sequenced in a study of spatial heterogeneity in lung cancer. TCRdb redid the calling of the 5' RACE reads with MiXCR, one entry per CDR3 protein. The sample contains approximately 110,000 distinct CDR3 sequences, approximately 11% of which appear only once. Sequenced material: PBMCs, taken at follow-up. The receptors stem from a female donor with early-stage non-small cell lung cancer. CDR3s include the opening cysteine and the closing phenylalanine or tryptophan. Fields, in order: J gene, D gene, V gene, clone size, CDR3 DNA, CDR3 protein. A D gene is named only where the DNA matches it firmly. Clone size appears in some rows only: once, few, many, or a class for an expanded clone.

TRBJ1-4,-,TRBV30,few,TGTGCCTGGAGTCCAGGGAGGGATGAAAAACTGTTTTTT,CAWSPGRDEKLFF
TRBJ1-1,-,TRBV4-2,few,TGTGCCAGCAGCCAACCAGATCTCGGAGGATGGGTCACTGAAGCTTTCTTT,CASSQPDLGGWVTEAFF
TRBJ1-6,TRBD1,TRBV12-3/TRBV12-4,few,TGTGCCAGCAGTGACAGGGCCCTTAATTCACCCCTCCACTTT,CASSDRALNSPLHF
TRBJ2-5,TRBD2,TRBV11-1,-,TGTGCCAGCAGCCCCGGACGACTAGCGGGGCCCGGAGAGACCCAGTACTTC,CASSPGRLAGPGETQYF
TRBJ2-5,-,TRBV27,many,TGTGCCAGCAGTTTATCGAGGCAGTTCGGTGTGACCCAGTACTTC,CASSLSRQFGVTQYF
TRBJ2-2,-,TRBV6-4,-,TGTGCCAGATCTATCGCCTGGACACTCACCGGGGAGCTGTTTTTT,CARSIAWTLTGELFF
TRBJ1-1,-,TRBV27,few,TGTGCCAGCAGTTTATATGGTGACATGAACACTGAAGCTTTCTTT,CASSLYGDMNTEAFF
TRBJ2-5,-,TRBV12-3/TRBV12-4,many,TGTGCCAGCAGTTTACTCGGGGGTAGTAAAGGGACCCAGTACTTC,CASSLLGGSKGTQYF
TRBJ1-4,-,TRBV2,-,TGTGCCAGCAGCCGGACAGCTAAACTGTTTTTT,CASSRTAKLFF
TRBJ2-5,-,TRBV7-8,few,TGTGCCAGCAGCTTAGGGTGGACCTACCAAGAGACCCAGTACTTC,CASSLGWTYQETQYF
TRBJ1-5,TRBD1,TRBV20-1,many,TGCAGTGCTGGAACAGGGGGCGCGGGTCAGCCCCAGCATTTT,CSAGTGGAGQPQHF
TRBJ1-4,-,TRBV4-3,-,TGCGCCAGCAGCCAAGATCGGGTGCAGAGTAATGAAAAACTGTTTTTT,CASSQDRVQSNEKLFF
TRBJ2-1,TRBD1,TRBV2,few,TGTGCCAGCAGGGGACAGGGTGTCACCTACAATGAGCAGTTCTTC,CASRGQGVTYNEQFF
TRBJ2-1,TRBD2,TRBV27,-,TGTGCCAGCAGTTTAGCCGGGACTAGTCACTACAATGAGCAGTTCTTC,CASSLAGTSHYNEQFF
TRBJ1-5,-,TRBV24-1,few,TGTGCCACCAGTGATAGTTGGGGACAGCCCCAGCATTTT,CATSDSWGQPQHF
TRBJ2-3,-,TRBV11-2,many,TGTGCCAGCAGTTTAACAGATACGCAGTATTTT,CASSLTDTQYF
TRBJ1-5,-,TRBV5-1,many,TGCGCCAGCAGCGAGGACGGAAGCTACCAGCCCCAGCATTTT,CASSEDGSYQPQHF
TRBJ2-3,-,TRBV28,few,TGTGCCAGCAGCCCTGTCGGGAGCACAGATACGCAGTATTTT,CASSPVGSTDTQYF
TRBJ1-2,-,TRBV28,-,TGTGCCAGCAGCCTAGCGTATCAGGGCTATGGCTACACCTTC,CASSLAYQGYGYTF
TRBJ1-5,-,TRBV5-1,-,TGCGCCAGCAGCCCGCTAGGGGGGAACAATCAGCCCCAGCATTTT,CASSPLGGNNQPQHF
TRBJ2-1,-,TRBV5-4,many,TGTGCCAGCAGCGTCGACCTTCGGGCAAATGAGCAGTTCTTC,CASSVDLRANEQFF
TRBJ2-6,TRBD1,TRBV6-4,few,TGTGCCAGTGCCCCAGGGGGCTCTGGGGCCAACGTCCTGACTTTC,CASAPGGSGANVLTF
TRBJ2-6,TRBD1,TRBV7-9,few,TGTGCCAGCAGCGTAATACAGGGGGCGGCTAGCCCCTCTGGGGCCAACGTCCTGACTTTC,CASSVIQGAASPSGANVLTF
TRBJ2-1,TRBD2,TRBV6-2/TRBV6-3,-,TGTGCCAGCAGCGATCGGACTAGCGGGGTTTCCTACAATGAGCAGTTCTTC,CASSDRTSGVSYNEQFF
TRBJ2-5,-,TRBV5-1,few,TGCGCCAGCAGCTTGTCTCCGACAGAGCTAAGGGAGACCCAGTACTTC,CASSLSPTELRETQYF
TRBJ2-1,-,TRBV18,-,TGTGCCAGCTCACTTATAGGATCCTACAATGAGCAGTTCTTC,CASSLIGSYNEQFF
TRBJ1-4,-,TRBV30,-,TGTGCCTGGAGTGTACCGACTTATAATGAAAAACTGTTTTTT,CAWSVPTYNEKLFF
TRBJ1-2,-,TRBV28,-,TGTGCCAGCAGTTTGGCTACAGGGAATAACTATGGCTACACCTTC,CASSLATGNNYGYTF
TRBJ1-5,-,TRBV27,-,TGTGCCAGCAGTTCCCCCGCGACAGATTATAGCAATCAGCCCCAGCATTTT,CASSSPATDYSNQPQHF
TRBJ2-1,-,TRBV28,many,TGTGCCAGCAGTTTATCGGGGGAGAATCAGTTCTTC,CASSLSGENQFF
TRBJ2-1,-,TRBV28,many,TGTGCCAGCAGAAAACTAACGAATGAGCAGTTCTTC,CASRKLTNEQFF
TRBJ1-1,-,TRBV2,few,TGTGCCAGCACACCTACCGGATTCATTGGCATGAACACTGAAGCTTTCTTT,CASTPTGFIGMNTEAFF
TRBJ2-7,TRBD1,TRBV27,few,TGTGCCAGCAGTTCCTGGACAGGGGGAACGGGGCAGTACTTC,CASSSWTGGTGQYF
TRBJ1-2,-,TRBV29-1,-,TGCAGCGTTGAGATAGGGTCCCGGTATGGCTACACCTTC,CSVEIGSRYGYTF
TRBJ1-2,-,TRBV4-3,-,TGCGCCAGCAGCCAAGATCCGACTTTCTCTGGCTACACCTTC,CASSQDPTFSGYTF
TRBJ1-1,-,TRBV12-3/TRBV12-4,-,TGTGCCAGCTGGGATTTCAGGAACACTGAAGCTTTCTTT,CASWDFRNTEAFF
TRBJ2-1,TRBD2,TRBV19,-,TGTGCCAGTACCATTACGGGACTAGCGGCAAATGAGCAGTTCTTC,CASTITGLAANEQFF
TRBJ2-1,-,TRBV4-3,few,TGCGCCAGCAGCCAAGTTCCGCGGGACAGTGAGCAGTTCTTC,CASSQVPRDSEQFF
TRBJ1-1,-,TRBV19,many,TGTGCCAGTAGATGGACTCGGGGGACTGAAGCTTTCTTT,CASRWTRGTEAFF
TRBJ2-3,TRBD2,TRBV7-9,many,TGTGCCAGCAGCTTAGGACTAGCGGGAGGCGCAGATACGCAGTATTTT,CASSLGLAGGADTQYF
TRBJ1-4,-,TRBV19,many,TGTGCCAGTAGTCTAAAGCCCCTCCGTAACCGTAATGAAAAACTGTTTTTT,CASSLKPLRNRNEKLFF
TRBJ2-3,TRBD1,TRBV4-3,-,TGCGCCAGCAGCCGCCAGGGACAGGGCGATACGCAGTATTTT,CASSRQGQGDTQYF
TRBJ2-1,TRBD1,TRBV28,few,TGTGCCAGCAGTTCAGCCGGGACAGGTTACAATGAGCAGTTCTTC,CASSSAGTGYNEQFF
TRBJ1-4,-,TRBV20-1,-,TGCAGTGCTAGACCCCAGGAAGGTCGTCTGTTTTTT,CSARPQEGRLFF
TRBJ1-1,-,TRBV5-1,-,TGCGCCAGCAGCTTGACAGGGTCTAACACTGAAGCTTTCTTT,CASSLTGSNTEAFF